One sample yielded the 31 T cell receptor beta chains listed below, sequenced in a study of blood T cells in healthy people across ages. The authors ran a second PCR of roughly 6 to 12 cycles using a sample-barcoded 5' primer and a J-beta primer mix. TCRdb fed the 5' RACE reads into MiXCR, producing one record per CDR3 protein. The table lists 800,000 or so distinct CDR3 sequences, around a quarter of them singletons. A further study also used this sample, focusing on T cells of mothers and their children.

The sample consisted of blood. The receptors come from a boy younger than 18 in good health.

The gene calls are TRBV5-1 and TRBJ2-2, with TRBD2 matching over 12 bases. CDR1 is SGHRS and CDR2 is YFSETQ in the germline V gene. With 7 bases clipped from V and 0 bases from J, the junction kept 4 bases outside the gene matches. The CDR3 is 16 amino acids. The CDR3 protein is CASARTSGANTGELFF. CDR3 nucleotide sequence: TGCGCCAGCGCTAGGACTAGCGGGGCGAACACCGGGGAGCTGTTTTTT.

This clonotype showed up just a few times. V gene TRBV29-1 combines with J gene TRBJ2-1; TRBD2 aligns across 11 bases. CDR3 size: 16 residues. Per germline, CDR1 SQVTM and CDR2 ANQGSEA. With 1 base clipped from V and 5 bases from J, the junction kept 7 bases outside the gene matches. The CDR3 DNA reads TGCAGCGTTGAAGGAAGGAGACTAGCGGGGAACAATGAGCAGTTCTTC. Translation gives CSVEGRRLAGNNEQFF.

This clonotype was observed at least ten times. V and J are TRBV27 and TRBJ2-5, with D perhaps TRBD2 (5 bases). The DNA end is more similar to TRBJ2-7, so the J call may be wrong. Germline loops: CDR1 MNHEY, CDR2 SMNVEV (reference sequence). This CDR3 is 13 amino acids long. The chain's CDR3 is CASSLRGLYEQYF. DNA of the CDR3: TGTGCCAGCAGTTTGCGCGGACTCTACGAGCAGTACTTC.

A single count supports this clonotype. The CDR3, as DNA: TGCAGTGCTAGAGTTACGGGAATGGGCAATCAGCCCCAGCATTTT. Protein: CSARVTGMGNQPQHF. The chain links TRBV20-1 to TRBJ1-5; D ambiguous. The germline V gene encodes CDR1 DFQATT and CDR2 SNEGSKA (reference sequence). The CDR3 extends over 15 amino acids. V was pared by 1 base and J by 2 bases, with 12 bases between.

This clonotype was counted between two and nine times. This chain connects TRBV10-3 to TRBJ2-5; D uncertain. The CDR3 is made up of 12 amino acids. The germline gives CDR1 ENHRY, CDR2 SYGVKD. V lost 4 bases and J 2 bases, leaving 5 bases between the germline ends. CDR3 residues: CAISGGQETQYF. CDR3 nucleotides: TGTGCCATCAGTGGGGGTCAAGAGACCCAGTACTTC.

The chain recombines TRBV20-1 with TRBJ2-1, with 10 bases that match TRBD2. Germline CDR1 reads DFQATT; CDR2 reads SNEGSKA (reference sequence). This CDR3 is built from 15 residues. V gave up 1 base and J gave up 9 bases; unmatched junction bases: 9. CDR3 coding DNA: TGCAGTGCTAGAGGTACTAGCGGGGAGTTGTCTGAGCAGTTCTTC. This translates into CSARGTSGELSEQFF.

The rearrangement uses TRBV29-1 and TRBJ2-5, with 13 nucleotides matching TRBD2. V trimming: 7 bases; J trimming: 5 bases; junction bases outside the gene matches: 4. The CDR3 runs 13 residues. The germline V gene has CDR1 SQVTM and CDR2 ANQGSEA. The chain's CDR3 is CSAATSGRETQYF. The CDR3 DNA reads as TGCAGCGCGGCGACTAGCGGGAGGGAGACCCAGTACTTC.

This clonotype appeared a few times. The chain couples TRBV7-9 to TRBJ2-1, with a weak D call TRBD1 (6 bases). The end of the DNA aligns better with TRBJ2-7, so the J call may be wrong. CDR1 and CDR2 (germline): SEHNR, FQNEAQ (reference sequence). CDR3 length equals 14 residues. The CDR3 sequence: CASSPTGYTYEQYF. In nucleotides, the CDR3 is TGTGCCAGCAGCCCAACAGGGTATACCTACGAGCAGTACTTC.

This clonotype has only one observation. This sequence joins TRBV20-1 and TRBJ1-1; perhaps TRBD1 as D (5 bases). V lost 6 bases to trimming and J lost 2 bases, with 7 bases between them. The CDR3 is 11 residues long. Germline CDR1 DFQATT, CDR2 SNEGSKA (reference sequence). The CDR3 bases are TGCAGTGCCAGGGCAAACACTGAAGCTTTCTTT. Protein product: CSARANTEAFF.

The V call is TRBV10-3, the J call TRBJ2-5, with 9 bases aligning to TRBD2. The germline V gene encodes CDR1 ENHRY and CDR2 SYGVKD. The CDR3 spans 16 residues. The V and J ends lost 4 bases and 3 bases, in that order; junction bases with no gene match: 9. CDR3 in amino acids: CAISAIGTSQEETQYF. The CDR3 DNA follows: TGTGCCATCAGTGCTATAGGGACTAGCCAGGAAGAGACCCAGTACTTC.

This clonotype was seen a few times. This chain uses TRBV20-1 with TRBJ1-4, with a possible D match to TRBD1 (5 bases). Germline-derived CDR1 and CDR2 are DFQATT and SNEGSKA (reference sequence). This CDR3 comprises 13 residues. Between the trimmed V and J ends, which lost 6 bases and 4 bases, there was a span of 12 bases. CDR3 nucleotides: TGCAGTGCCGTGGGACGGGATAATGAAAAACTGTTTTTT. Translating it yields CSAVGRDNEKLFF.

This clonotype was counted a single time. The rearrangement links TRBV27 to TRBJ2-1; D is unresolved. CDR3 length equals 14 residues. Trimming cost V 4 bases and J 2 bases, with 9 bases left between them. The germline V gene has CDR1 MNHEY and CDR2 SMNVEV (reference sequence). The CDR3 DNA reads TGTGCCAGCAGTTCACGGGTTACCTACAATGAGCAGTTCTTC. This encodes CASSSRVTYNEQFF.

The table lists this clonotype with a few counts. The V gene is TRBV7-2, the J gene TRBJ2-7; no definite D call. V lost 4 bases and J 2 bases, leaving 12 bases between the germline ends. This CDR3 contains 14 residues. CDR1 and CDR2 from the germline V gene are SGHTA and FQGNSA. The CDR3 loop is CASSSDQTAYEQYF. The DNA for the CDR3 is TGTGCCAGCAGCTCGGATCAAACTGCCTACGAGCAGTACTTC.

This clonotype was observed a few times. The CDR3 is CASSSWTPYTTDTQYF. For the CDR3, the DNA is TGTGCCAGCAGCTCGTGGACACCTTACACCACAGATACGCAGTATTTT. This sequence joins TRBV7-2 and TRBJ2-3; D is possibly TRBD1 (5 bases). The CDR3 loop spans 16 amino acids. V was clipped by 4 bases and J by 2 bases, with 16 bases between them. Germline values: CDR1 SGHTA, CDR2 FQGNSA.

This clonotype was observed a handful of times. The chain employs TRBV7-9 and TRBJ1-2; D is unclear. Per germline, CDR1 SEHNR and CDR2 FQNEAQ (reference sequence). The CDR3 sequence is 13 residues long. Trimming shortened V by 4 bases and J by 6 bases, and 12 bases separated the two germline ends. This chain's CDR3 is CASSYGSLNGYTF. In DNA form, the CDR3 reads TGTGCCAGCAGCTACGGCAGCTTAAATGGCTACACCTTC.

The J gene is TRBJ2-7, the V gene TRBV9, with 9 bases lining up with TRBD2. Trimming at V came to 0 bases and at J to 4 bases, leaving 2 bases not matched to a gene. Germline CDR1 and CDR2: SGDLS and YYNGEE. The CDR3 is 14 residues long. CDR3 DNA: TGTGCCAGCAGCGTAGCGCGGGAGGGGTACGAGCAGTACTTC. This encodes CASSVAREGYEQYF.

This clonotype was seen a few times. The V gene is TRBV29-1, the J gene TRBJ1-4; D is possibly TRBD1 (6 bases). V was cut by 5 bases and J by 7 bases, with 8 bases left in between. The CDR3 runs to 11 residues. CDR1 is SQVTM and CDR2 is ANQGSEA in the germline V gene. The CDR3 DNA sequence: TGCAGCGTTCAAGGGGGTGAAAAACTGTTTTTT. Protein: CSVQGGEKLFF.

V usage is TRBV3-1 and J usage is TRBJ2-7, with a tentative D call TRBD2 (5 bases). Germline values: CDR1 LGHDT, CDR2 YNNKEL (reference sequence). V was pared by 4 bases and J by 2 bases, with 12 bases between. The CDR3 loop spans 14 amino acids. CDR3 sequence reads: CASSPAGKPYEQYF. As DNA, the CDR3 is TGTGCCAGCAGCCCAGCCGGGAAACCCTACGAGCAGTACTTC.

The rearrangement links TRBV6-2 or TRBV6-3 to TRBJ1-2; tentatively, D is TRBD1 (5 bases). Trimming cost V 6 bases and J 1 base, with 9 bases left between them. CDR1 MNHEY and CDR2 SVGEGT come from the germline V gene. The CDR3 runs to 13 residues. For the CDR3, the DNA is TGTGCCAGCAGCCCGGGGGATAACTATGGCTACACCTTC. Translated: CASSPGDNYGYTF.

This clonotype appeared a few times. The chain recombines TRBV20-1 with TRBJ2-1; TRBD2 aligns across 8 bases. Germline lookup yields CDR1 DFQATT and CDR2 SNEGSKA (reference sequence). The junction had 8 bases not matched to a gene; V was cut back by 0 bases and J by 4 bases. This CDR3 spans 16 amino acids. CDR3 residues: CSAREPLAGAYNEQFF. DNA for the CDR3: TGCAGTGCTAGAGAACCCCTAGCGGGCGCGTACAATGAGCAGTTCTTC.

The chain carries TRBV7-2 and TRBJ1-4; no clear D. Trimming pared 5 bases from V and 7 bases from J, leaving 20 bases between. Germline assignment: CDR1 SGHTA and CDR2 FQGNSA. The CDR3 runs to 16 residues. The CDR3 bases are TGTGCCAGCAGCCGAGTACGGGGTGGACCGGGTGAAAAACTGTTTTTT. This codes for CASSRVRGGPGEKLFF.

The chain is built from TRBV6-5 and TRBJ1-2, with D maybe TRBD1 (6 bases). Trimming pared 0 bases from V and 7 bases from J, leaving 12 bases between. Germline lookup yields CDR1 MNHEY and CDR2 SVGAGI. The CDR3 covers 14 residues. CDR3 DNA sequence: TGTGCCAGCAGTTACTCAGGGGGAAGGGGTGGCTACACCTTC. Translation gives CASSYSGGRGGYTF.

The chain combines TRBV28 with TRBJ2-3; 8 bases match TRBD2. The junction had 7 bases not matched to a gene; V was cut back by 10 bases and J by 1 base. This CDR3 region has 14 residues. The germline CDR1 and CDR2 sequences are MDHEN and SYDVKM. The CDR3 reads CATVETSGTDTQYF. CDR3 in DNA: TGTGCCACTGTGGAGACTAGCGGCACAGATACGCAGTATTTT.

This clonotype was counted only a few times. The J gene is TRBJ2-7, the V gene TRBV30; no clear D. This CDR3 has 17 amino acids. V was cut by 0 bases and J by 1 base, with 19 bases left in between. The germline CDR1 and CDR2 sequences are GTSNPN and SVGIG (reference sequence). CDR3 protein: CAWSVPMAAGPSYEQYF. The CDR3 nucleotides are TGTGCCTGGAGTGTACCAATGGCAGCCGGTCCATCCTACGAGCAGTACTTC.

This clonotype was seen a few times. This may arise from a read error, as a much more abundant clone is one base away. The V gene is TRBV28, the J gene TRBJ2-5, with D tentatively TRBD1 (5 bases). The tail of the sequence fits TRBJ2-7 better, so the J call may be wrong. The CDR3 covers 15 residues. Per germline, CDR1 MDHEN and CDR2 SYDVKM. The CDR3 DNA follows: TGTGCCAGCAGTTTTTCTCTCAGGGCCTCCTACGAGCAGTACTTC. It yields the protein CASSFSLRASYEQYF.

V usage is TRBV5-1 and J usage is TRBJ2-3, with D tentatively TRBD2 (6 bases). Per the germline V gene, CDR1 is SGHRS and CDR2 is YFSETQ. V dropped 1 base and J dropped 0 bases, with 12 bases sitting between them. There are 16 residues in the CDR3. The CDR3 loop reads CASSLYGGASTDTQYF. In DNA form, the CDR3 reads TGCGCCAGCAGCTTGTACGGCGGGGCGAGCACAGATACGCAGTATTTT.

In its sample, this clonotype was seen once. A read error may account for a junction end that differs from germline. Here the CDR3 reads CASSLSPDTSTDTEYF. CDR3 DNA sequence: TGTGCCAGCAGCTTATCTCCAGACACTAGCACAGATACGGAGTATTTT. This sequence joins TRBV7-3 and TRBJ2-3, with D perhaps matching TRBD2 (6 bases). This CDR3 has 16 amino acids. Germline V gene data show CDR1 as SGHTA and CDR2 as FQGTGA.

V and J are TRBV12-3 or TRBV12-4 and TRBJ1-2; D gene unclear. The CDR3 consists of 14 residues. Trimming removed 1 base at V and 0 bases at J, with 6 bases between. The CDR3 DNA reads as TGTGCCAGCAGTTTAGTCAGTACTAACTATGGCTACACCTTC. Residues: CASSLVSTNYGYTF.

The chain is built from TRBV20-1 and TRBJ2-1; D remains ambiguous. The CDR3 sequence is 16 residues long. Between the trimmed V and J ends, which lost 5 bases and 0 bases, there was a span of 17 bases. The germline gives CDR1 DFQATT, CDR2 SNEGSKA (reference sequence). The chain's CDR3 is CSAPPFRYSSYNEQFF. The CDR3 DNA reads as TGCAGTGCTCCCCCCTTTAGGTATAGCTCCTACAATGAGCAGTTCTTC.

This clonotype was counted only a few times. The V call is TRBV16, the J call TRBJ1-2, with no clear D. In germline, CDR1 is KGHSY, CDR2 FQNENV. The CDR3 consists of 12 residues. V was cut by 0 bases and J by 6 bases, with 5 bases left in between. CDR3 DNA sequence: TGTGCCAGCAGCCAATCAACTGATGGCTACACCTTC. Translated, it gives CASSQSTDGYTF.

This clonotype was detected only a few times. The V and J genes are TRBV9 and TRBJ2-2; 8 bases align to TRBD2. CDR1 SGDLS and CDR2 YYNGEE come from the germline V gene. V trimming: 3 bases; J trimming: 2 bases; junction bases outside the gene matches: 9. CDR3 length equals 17 residues. CDR3 amino acids: CASSGRRGGPNTGELFF. The CDR3, as DNA: TGTGCCAGCAGCGGTCGTCGGGGGGGACCTAACACCGGGGAGCTGTTTTTT.